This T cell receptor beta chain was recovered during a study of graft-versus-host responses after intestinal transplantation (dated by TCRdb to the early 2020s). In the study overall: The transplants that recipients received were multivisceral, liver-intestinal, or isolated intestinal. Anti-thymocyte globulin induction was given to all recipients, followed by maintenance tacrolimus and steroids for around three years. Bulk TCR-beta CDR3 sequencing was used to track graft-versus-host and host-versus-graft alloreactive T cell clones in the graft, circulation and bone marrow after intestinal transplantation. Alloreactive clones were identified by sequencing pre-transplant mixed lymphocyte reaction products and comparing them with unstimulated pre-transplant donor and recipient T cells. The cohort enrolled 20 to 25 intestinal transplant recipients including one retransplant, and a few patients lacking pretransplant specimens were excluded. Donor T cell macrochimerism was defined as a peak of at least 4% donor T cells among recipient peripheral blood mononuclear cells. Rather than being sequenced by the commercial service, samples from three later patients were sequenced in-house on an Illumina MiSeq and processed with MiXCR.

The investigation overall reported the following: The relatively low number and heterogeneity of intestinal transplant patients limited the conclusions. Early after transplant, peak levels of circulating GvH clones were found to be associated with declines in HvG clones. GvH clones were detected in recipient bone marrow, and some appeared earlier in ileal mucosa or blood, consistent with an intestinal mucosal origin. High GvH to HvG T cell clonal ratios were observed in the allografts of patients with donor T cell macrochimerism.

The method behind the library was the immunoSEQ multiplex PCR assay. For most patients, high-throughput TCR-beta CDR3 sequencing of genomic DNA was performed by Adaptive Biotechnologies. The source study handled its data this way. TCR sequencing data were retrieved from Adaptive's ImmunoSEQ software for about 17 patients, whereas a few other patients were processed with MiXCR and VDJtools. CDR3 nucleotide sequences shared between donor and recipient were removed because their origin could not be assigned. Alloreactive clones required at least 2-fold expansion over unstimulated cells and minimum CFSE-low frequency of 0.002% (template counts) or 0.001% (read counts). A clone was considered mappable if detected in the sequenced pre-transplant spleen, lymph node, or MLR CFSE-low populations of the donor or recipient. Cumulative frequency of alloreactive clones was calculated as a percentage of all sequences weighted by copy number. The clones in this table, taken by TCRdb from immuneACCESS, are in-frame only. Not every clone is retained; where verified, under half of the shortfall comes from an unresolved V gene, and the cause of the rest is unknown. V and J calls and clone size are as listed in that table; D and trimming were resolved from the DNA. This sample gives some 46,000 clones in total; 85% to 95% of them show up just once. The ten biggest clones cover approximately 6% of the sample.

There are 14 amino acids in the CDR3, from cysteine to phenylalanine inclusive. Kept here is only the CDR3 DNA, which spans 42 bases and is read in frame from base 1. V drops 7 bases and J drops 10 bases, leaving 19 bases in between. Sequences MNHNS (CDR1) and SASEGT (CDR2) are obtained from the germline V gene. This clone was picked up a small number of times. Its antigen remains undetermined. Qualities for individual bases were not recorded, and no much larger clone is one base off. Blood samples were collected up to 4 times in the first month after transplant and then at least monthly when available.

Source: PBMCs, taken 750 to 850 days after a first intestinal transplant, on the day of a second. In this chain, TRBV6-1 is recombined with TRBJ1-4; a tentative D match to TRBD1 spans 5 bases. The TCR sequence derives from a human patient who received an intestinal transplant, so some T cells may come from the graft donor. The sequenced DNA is TGTGCCAGCATCCAGCGGGACTGGGGAGGAAAACTGTTTTTT. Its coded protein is CASIQRDWGGKLFF.